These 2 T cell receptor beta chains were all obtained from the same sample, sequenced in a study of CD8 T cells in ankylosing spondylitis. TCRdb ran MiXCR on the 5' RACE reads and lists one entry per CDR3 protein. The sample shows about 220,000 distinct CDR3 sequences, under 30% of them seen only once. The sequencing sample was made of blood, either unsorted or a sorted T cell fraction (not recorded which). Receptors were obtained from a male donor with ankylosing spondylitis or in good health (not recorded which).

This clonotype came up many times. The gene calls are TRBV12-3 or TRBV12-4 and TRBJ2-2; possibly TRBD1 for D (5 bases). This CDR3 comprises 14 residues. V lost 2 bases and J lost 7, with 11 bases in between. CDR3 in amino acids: CASSLSRAVGELFF. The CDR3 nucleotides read TGTGCCAGCAGTTTAAGCAGGGCCGTCGGGGAGCTGTTTTTT.

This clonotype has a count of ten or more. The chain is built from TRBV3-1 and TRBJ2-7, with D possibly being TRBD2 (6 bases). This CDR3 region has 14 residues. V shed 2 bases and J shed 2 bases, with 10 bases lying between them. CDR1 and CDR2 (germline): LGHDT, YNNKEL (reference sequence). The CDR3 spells CASSQPGAPYEQYF. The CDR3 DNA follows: TGTGCCAGCAGCCAACCGGGAGCCCCCTACGAGCAGTACTTC.